These T cell receptor beta chains were read from a single sample in a study of immune characterization of retroperitoneal liposarcoma. MiXCR, run by TCRdb on the PCR reads, gives a single entry per CDR3 protein. The top ten clones hold more than 12% of a sample with several thousand distinct CDR3 sequences, roughly 39% of them seen once. The sample comprised tumor tissue. The source of these receptors is a male donor with retroperitoneal liposarcoma. Each CDR3 is given with its conserved first and last residue. The D gene is left open where the match is weak. Some rows mark clone size as missing; the rest say once, few, many or name a class of expanded clone.

J	V	length	size	D	CDR3	DNA
TRBJ2-5	TRBV6-1	14	medium-sized	TRBD1	CASSSRQGGSGQYF	TGTGCCAGCAGTAGTCGACAGGGGGGAAGCGGGCAGTACTTC
TRBJ2-6	TRBV27	13	few	-	CACRRSGANVLTF	TGTGCCTGCAGAAGATCTGGGGCCAACGTCCTGACTTTC
TRBJ2-6	TRBV7-2	15	medium-sized	-	CASSLMADGANVLTF	TGTGCCAGCAGCTTAATGGCGGACGGGGCCAACGTCCTGACTTTC
TRBJ2-7	TRBV27	14	medium-sized	TRBD2	CASLEKAGAYEQYF	TGTGCCAGCCTTGAAAAGGCGGGGGCCTACGAGCAGTACTTC
TRBJ2-3	TRBV27	15	-	-	CASSLSPTGMDTQYF	TGTGCCAGCAGTTTATCGCCGACCGGCATGGATACGCAGTATTTT
TRBJ2-1	TRBV6-6	14	-	TRBD1	CASSYSRTGNEQFF	TGTGCCAGCAGTTACTCTAGGACAGGCAATGAGCAGTTCTTC
TRBJ2-3	TRBV10-2	16	few	TRBD2	CASSEHGLAGGDTQYF	TGCGCCAGCAGTGAACACGGACTAGCGGGCGGAGATACGCAGTATTTT
TRBJ2-7	TRBV6-1	15	-	-	CASSPGLERTYEQYF	TGTGCCAGCAGTCCGGGACTCGAACGTACCTACGAGCAGTACTTC
TRBJ2-3	TRBV6-1	13	few	-	CASSIRQSDTQYF	TGTGCCAGCAGTATCCGACAGTCAGATACGCAGTATTTT
TRBJ2-1	TRBV11-3	12	-	-	CASSLVPDEQFF	TGTGCCAGCAGCTTAGTCCCGGACGAGCAGTTCTTC